These T cell receptor beta chains were read from a single sample in a study of early T cells in non-severe SARS-CoV-2 infection. MiXCR, run by TCRdb on the 5' RACE reads, gives a single entry per CDR3 protein. Here the sample spans more than 15,000 distinct CDR3 sequences, 5% to 6% being singletons. Sequencing was performed on whole blood, taken at baseline. The source is an adult who was a healthcare worker with PCR-confirmed SARS-CoV-2 infection or an uninfected control (not recorded which). Each CDR3 is given with its conserved first and last residue. The D gene is left open where the match is weak. Clone size is stated in some rows and not others, as once, few, many or a class when expanded.

TRBJ2-7,NA,many,TRBV20-1,CSARGPYEQYF,TGCAGTGCTCGTGGTCCTTACGAGCAGTACTTC
TRBJ1-1,NA,many,TRBV7-9,CASSWLTEAFF,TGTGCCAGCAGCTGGTTGACTGAAGCTTTCTTT
TRBJ2-7,TRBD1,many,TRBV10-2,CASSSTGDWDEQYF,TGCGCCAGCAGTTCGACAGGGGATTGGGACGAGCAGTACTTC
TRBJ2-7,NA,NA,TRBV6-6,CASRRFFGAYEQYF,TGTGCCAGCAGAAGGTTTTTTGGGGCCTACGAGCAGTACTTC
TRBJ1-6,NA,many,TRBV7-2,CASGWENSPLHF,TGTGCCAGCGGTTGGGAGAATTCACCCCTCCACTTT
TRBJ2-2,TRBD1,many,TRBV4-3,CASSQGDRETGELFF,TGCGCCAGCAGCCAAGGAGACAGGGAGACCGGGGAGCTGTTTTTT
TRBJ2-1,TRBD2,NA,TRBV11-2,CASSPRTSYNEQFF,TGTGCCAGCAGCCCACGGACTAGCTACAATGAGCAGTTCTTC
TRBJ2-1,TRBD1,many,TRBV5-4,CASSFRTGPYNEQFF,TGTGCCAGCAGCTTTCGGACAGGCCCCTACAATGAGCAGTTCTTC
TRBJ2-5,NA,many,TRBV2,CASSEAVGGGEETQYF,TGTGCCAGCAGTGAAGCAGTCGGGGGCGGGGAGGAGACCCAGTACTTC
TRBJ1-5,NA,few,TRBV6-2/TRBV6-3,CASSYISEQYYSNQPQHF,TGTGCCAGCAGTTACATCTCGGAACAGTATTATAGCAATCAGCCCCAGCATTTT
TRBJ1-2,TRBD1,NA,TRBV6-6,CASSYSPQGGNGYTF,TGTGCCAGCAGTTACTCCCCGCAGGGGGGAAATGGCTACACCTTC